This T cell receptor beta chain was profiled in a study of blood T cells in healthy people across ages. Study information: Roughly one uniquely barcoded beta molecule per two T cells was captured.

Study outcomes and limitations: Researchers said unsorted PBMCs prevented a conclusive naive versus antigen-experienced comparison.

It was with a sample-barcoded 5' primer and a J-beta primer mix that a second PCR of roughly 7 to 12 cycles was run. A template-switch adaptor with 12 random nucleotides tagged each cDNA molecule. One entry per CDR3 protein results from TCRdb running MiXCR on the 5' RACE reads. Here the sample spans over 1,500,000 distinct CDR3 sequences, roughly two fifths being singletons. About this clonotype: Its antigen is unidentified.

The CDR3 covers 12 residues. V was trimmed by 6 bases and J by 10 bases, leaving 15 bases between them. Germline CDR1 and CDR2: MGHDK and SYGVNS. V usage is TRBV25-1 and J usage is TRBJ1-2, with D possibly being TRBD1 (6 bases). This clonotype was sampled from a human donor in good health. Sequencing used blood. The CDR3, as DNA: TGTGCCAGCAGGGAGGGGCAGGGGCACTACACCTTC. The encoded protein is CASREGQGHYTF.